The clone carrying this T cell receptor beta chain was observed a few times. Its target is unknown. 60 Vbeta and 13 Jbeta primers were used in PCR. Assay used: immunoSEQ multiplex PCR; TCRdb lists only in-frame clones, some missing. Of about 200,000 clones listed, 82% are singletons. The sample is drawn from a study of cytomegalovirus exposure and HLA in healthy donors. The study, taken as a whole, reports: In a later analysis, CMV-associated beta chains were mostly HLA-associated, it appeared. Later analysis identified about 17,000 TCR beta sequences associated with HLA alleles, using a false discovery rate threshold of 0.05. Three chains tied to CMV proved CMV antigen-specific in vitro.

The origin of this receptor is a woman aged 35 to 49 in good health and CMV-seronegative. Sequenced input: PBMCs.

The CDR3: CSAHQIEAFF. The CDR3 nucleotides read TGCAGTGCCCACCAGATTGAAGCTTTCTTT. The chain combines TRBV20-1 with TRBJ1-1; D is undetermined. Germline CDR1 and CDR2: DFQATT and SNEGSKA (reference sequence). The germline V and J ends were trimmed by 6 bases and 7 bases, with 9 bases remaining between them. The CDR3 is 10 residues long.